This T cell receptor beta chain was profiled in a study of blood T cell repertoires in COVID-19. In the study overall: Whether acute or convalescent, the COVID-19 samples came from the United States, Italy and Spain. T cells, B-cell-depleted T cells, or PBMCs provided the cDNA or gDNA that served as material.

Seattle-derived patients entered the study during active infection and were followed longitudinally. In the authors' workflow: The authors estimated nucleated cell counts from reference gene primer amplification. TCRdb keeps only in-frame clones here, not all; method: immunoSEQ multiplex PCR. The V and J calls and clone size come from that table; D and trimming were worked out from the DNA. The sample has roughly 200,000 clones; around 75% are singletons. The CDR3 contains 15 residues. Trimming cost V 4 bases and J 0 bases; bases outside gene matches: 2. Germline assignment: CDR1 LGHNA and CDR2 YSLEER.

The sequence was obtained from a middle-aged woman with COVID-19, enrolled during active disease. What was sequenced was peripheral blood. The chain is built from TRBV4-3 and TRBJ1-3; 8 nucleotides match TRBD1. CDR3 coding DNA: TGCGCCAGCAGCCTCGACAGGGGCTCTGGAAACACCATATATTTT. The encoded protein is CASSLDRGSGNTIYF.